The clone carrying this TCR beta chain was recorded at least ten times. The sample comes from a study of T cells in Graves' hyperthyroidism and ophthalmopathy. Amplified regions were TCR beta CDR3 sequences from RNA transcripts. With the HTBI primer set, the TCR CDR3 went through a first round of RT-PCR. TCRdb analysed the multiplex PCR reads with MiXCR anew, one entry per CDR3 protein. The profile covers roughly 840,000 distinct CDR3 sequences, with 38% appearing a single time and approximately 10% taken by the ten largest. Diagnosis rested on symptoms, serum thyroxine and TRAb, thyroid ultrasound, and orbital computed tomography. Specimen: blood. The source of this sequence is a man between 18 and 29 years old with Graves' hyperthyroidism.

The CDR3 protein is CASTAGGRGDTEAFF. The CDR3 DNA reads as TGTGCCAGTACCGCTGGGGGGCGCGGGGACACTGAAGCTTTCTTT. The chain has TRBV19 and TRBJ1-1, with D possibly matching TRBD1 (6 bases). V was shortened by 7 bases and J by 3 bases, with 18 bases between the two germline ends. CDR1 is LNHDA, CDR2 SQIVND, per germline (reference sequence). CDR3 length equals 15 residues.